This T cell receptor (beta chain) comes out of a study of cytomegalovirus exposure and HLA in healthy donors. Study-wide points: Some TCR beta chains (about 180 of them) were listed as cytomegalovirus-associated. TRBV6-2, TRBV6-3 and some other V segments were excluded as indistinguishable. A later analysis found that most CMV-associated TCR beta chains appeared HLA-restricted.

The PCR made use of 60 Vbeta and 13 Jbeta primers. TCRdb's copy holds only in-frame clones and misses some; the assay was immunoSEQ multiplex PCR. This table holds about 190,000 clones, approximately 85% found once. Healthy bone marrow donors supplied every sample. A remark on this clone: Antigen specificity is unknown.

The CDR3 has 14 amino acids. V was trimmed by 0 bases and J by 14 bases, leaving 14 bases between them. Germline loops: CDR1 MNHNY, CDR2 SVGAGI (reference sequence). The TCR sequence derives from a man younger than 30 in good health and CMV-seronegative. V and J are TRBV6-6 and TRBJ1-6; D is possibly TRBD1 (5 bases). Input material: PBMCs. The CDR3 reads CASSYSNPGVTLHF. DNA for the CDR3: TGTGCCAGCAGTTACTCGAATCCGGGGGTGACCCTCCACTTT.